This T cell receptor (beta chain) was recovered during a study of technical replicates of blood from several donors. This CDR3 contains 16 residues. Data came from immunoSEQ multiplex PCR; TCRdb stores just in-frame clones and leaves some out. The top ten hold roughly 0.37% of the sample, which has around 70,000 clones, around 96% seen once. The chain recombines TRBV21-1 with TRBJ2-7; the table gives TRBD1 as D, unverified against the DNA. TRBV21-1 is flagged as a pseudogene. This clonotype was sampled from a human donor in good health. The sequencing sample was made of T cells isolated from PBMCs. CDR3 residues: CASSLTGTGLIYEQYF. CDR3 sequence (DNA): TGTGCCAGCAGCTTAACCGGGACAGGGTTGATCTACGAGCAGTACTTC.